This T cell receptor (beta chain) came from a study of T cell repertoires in cytomegalovirus infection. CDR3 length: 16 residues. Germline V gene sequence: CDR1 SGHAT, CDR2 FQDESV (reference sequence). The germline V and J ends were trimmed by 0 bases and 4 bases, with 16 bases remaining between them. General study findings and limits: Dominating the ex vivo response were HLA-C-restricted CMV-specific TCR beta clonotypes. There were carriers of CMV plus the relevant HLA, and cumulative public TCR beta family frequency identified them.

One entry per CDR3 protein results from TCRdb running MiXCR on the reads. The repertoire has roughly 700,000 distinct CDR3 sequences, roughly 33% of them found once; the top ten carry roughly 18%. This clonotype was seen only a few times. The antigen remains undetermined. The clonotype comes from a human donor in good health (CMV status not recorded). Some clones in this sample may be carry-over from other donors' samples. Here the sequenced sample was cultured PBMCs, taken from culture after CMV antigen stimulation. The chain recombines TRBV11-1 with TRBJ2-7, with D tentatively TRBD1 (6 bases). CDR3 nucleotide sequence: TGTGCCAGCAGCTTAGCACCCCTGGGGGCCGCTTACGAGCAGTACTTC. Protein product: CASSLAPLGAAYEQYF.